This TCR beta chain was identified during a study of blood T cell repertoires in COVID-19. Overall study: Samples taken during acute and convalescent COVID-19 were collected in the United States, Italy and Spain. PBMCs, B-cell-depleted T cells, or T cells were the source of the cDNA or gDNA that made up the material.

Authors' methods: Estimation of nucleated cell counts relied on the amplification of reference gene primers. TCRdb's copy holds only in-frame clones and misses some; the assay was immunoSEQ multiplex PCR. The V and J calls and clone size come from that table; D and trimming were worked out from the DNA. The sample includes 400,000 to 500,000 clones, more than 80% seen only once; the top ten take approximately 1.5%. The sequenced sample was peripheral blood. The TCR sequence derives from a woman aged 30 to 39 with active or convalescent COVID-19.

CDR3 residues: CASSMGRATEAFF. Here the CDR3 DNA reads TGTGCCAGCAGCATGGGCAGGGCCACTGAAGCTTTCTTT. V and J are TRBV27 and TRBJ1-1; D might be TRBD1 (5 bases). There are 13 residues in the CDR3. Germline V gene sequence: CDR1 MNHEY, CDR2 SMNVEV (reference sequence). Trimming took off 6 bases at V and 4 bases at J, with 12 bases between the two ends.